A selection of T cell receptor beta chains follows, all from one sample in a study of cytomegalovirus exposure and HLA in healthy donors. Sequencing used immunoSEQ multiplex PCR; TCRdb keeps in-frame clones, though not all of them. Of about 210,000 clones in the sample, approximately 79% were seen once. Sequencing was performed on PBMCs. The receptor set was obtained from a male donor in good health and CMV-seronegative. Each CDR3 is given with its conserved first and last residue. The D gene is left open where the match is weak. Where a row states a size, it is once, few, many or the class of an expanded clone; other rows omit it.

d_call j_call clone_size v_call cdr3_aa cdr3_nt
NA TRBJ2-1 few TRBV4-1 CASSQGDTNEQFF TGCGCCAGCAGCCAAGGGGACACGAATGAGCAGTTCTTC
NA TRBJ2-1 NA TRBV5-6 CASSFPGMYSYNEQFF TGTGCCAGCAGCTTTCCCGGGATGTACTCCTACAATGAGCAGTTCTTC
TRBD1 TRBJ1-1 NA TRBV7-3 CASRPQGSTEAFF TGTGCCAGCAGACCACAGGGGAGCACTGAAGCTTTCTTT
TRBD1 TRBJ1-1 NA TRBV5-1 CASIDRDKRDTEAFF TGCGCCAGCATCGACAGGGACAAGAGGGACACTGAAGCTTTCTTT
TRBD1 TRBJ2-7 NA TRBV10-3 CAIRQGAYEQYF TGTGCCATCAGGCAGGGGGCTTACGAGCAGTACTTC
TRBD2 TRBJ2-7 NA TRBV19 CASSTRTSGASSYEQYF TGTGCCAGTAGTACCAGGACTAGCGGGGCGAGCTCCTACGAGCAGTACTTC
NA TRBJ1-5 NA TRBV4-1 CASSQEGNLDAGASFPQHF TGCGCCAGCAGCCAAGAGGGTAATCTTGATGCAGGGGCAAGTTTTCCCCAGCATTTT
NA TRBJ2-2 NA TRBV28 CASSSGGTGELFF TGTGCCAGCAGTTCCGGAGGGACCGGGGAGCTGTTTTTT
TRBD1 TRBJ1-2 NA TRBV5-1 CASSLGQGEVYGYTF TGCGCCAGCAGCTTGGGCCAGGGGGAGGTCTATGGCTACACCTTC
NA TRBJ1-1 few TRBV5-6 CASSLDQGIEYTEAFF TGTGCCAGCAGCTTGGACCAGGGGATCGAGTACACTGAAGCTTTCTTT
TRBD1 TRBJ2-3 NA TRBV23-1 CASSHLSGQDTDTQYF TGCGCCAGCAGTCACCTCTCGGGACAGGACACAGATACGCAGTATTTT
TRBD1 TRBJ2-6 NA TRBV19 CASSGQGHPGANVLTF TGTGCCAGTTCGGGACAGGGGCATCCTGGGGCCAACGTCCTGACTTTC
NA TRBJ2-2 NA TRBV9 CASSVQTNTGELFF TGTGCCAGCAGCGTCCAGACGAACACCGGGGAGCTGTTTTTT
NA TRBJ1-1 NA TRBV6-5 CASTLDENTEAFF TGTGCCAGCACCCTAGATGAGAACACTGAAGCTTTCTTT
TRBD2 TRBJ2-3 NA TRBV28 CASSSPGGRTDTQYF TGTGCCAGCAGTTCCCCGGGGGGTAGGACAGATACGCAGTATTTT